The next 21 T cell receptor beta chains were all read from a single sample in a study of radiation and T cells in renal cell carcinoma. The repertoire was sequenced with immunoSEQ multiplex PCR; TCRdb's copy has only in-frame clones and lacks some. Among some 75,000 clones, about four fifths were seen once, and the ten largest hold roughly 6%. Specified time point: blood 2 weeks post-SBRT. Treatment described: 15 Gy SBRT to primary tumor, nephrectomy 4 weeks later. The sample consisted of blood, taken from a patient whose treatment included radiotherapy and nephrectomy. The receptors originated from a man aged 55-75 years with renal cell carcinoma.

The rearrangement uses TRBV27 and TRBJ2-5; D gene uncertain. Germline V CDR1 and CDR2: MNHEY, SMNVEV (reference sequence). Trimming left V 6 bases short and J 5 bases short, with 16 bases between. The CDR3 sequence is 14 residues long. CDR3 protein: CASRNLGSFETQYF. DNA of the CDR3: TGTGCCAGCAGAAACCTGGGCAGTTTTGAGACCCAGTACTTC.

This CDR3 is CASSLNRGGVETQYF. The CDR3 DNA reads TGTGCCAGCAGTTTAAACAGGGGAGGAGTAGAGACCCAGTACTTC. The rearrangement uses TRBV28 and TRBJ2-5; D may be TRBD1 (7 bases). The CDR3 has 15 amino acids. CDR1 and CDR2 from the germline V gene are MDHEN and SYDVKM. Between the trimmed V and J ends, which lost 2 bases and 4 bases, there was a span of 14 bases. The full variable domain, with the rest looked up from reference TRBV28 and TRBJ2-5, is DVKVTQSSRYLVKRTGEKVFLECVQDMDHENMFWYRQDPGLGLRLIYFSYDVKMKEKGDIPEGYSVSREKKERFSLILESASTNQTSMYLCASSLNRGGVETQYFGPGTRLLVL.

The chain uses TRBV5-1 and TRBJ2-4; 9 nucleotides match TRBD1. The CDR3 runs 17 residues. Trimming at V came to 1 base and at J to 1 base, leaving 6 bases not matched to a gene. Germline-derived CDR1 and CDR2 are SGHRS and YFSETQ. CDR3 sequence (DNA): TGCGCCAGCAGCTTGTTAGGACAGGGGAATGCCAAAAACATTCAGTACTTC. It codes for CASSLLGQGNAKNIQYF.

In this sample, this clone turned up once. The chain joins TRBV7-6 to TRBJ1-2; D may be TRBD1 (5 bases). The CDR3 consists of 13 residues. Germline CDR1 SGHVS, CDR2 FNYEAQ. Trimming pared 5 bases from V and 9 bases from J, leaving 16 bases between. Written as DNA, the CDR3 is TGTGCCAGCAGCCCAACTTCAGGGTCTAGCTACACCTTC. This codes for CASSPTSGSSYTF.

The rearrangement links TRBV5-1 to TRBJ2-7, with D perhaps matching TRBD1 (7 bases). Trimming cost V 3 bases and J 9 bases, with 13 bases left between them. In germline, CDR1 is SGHRS, CDR2 YFSETQ. CDR3 length: 12 residues. The CDR3 loop is CASSSQGGGQYF. CDR3 bases: TGCGCCAGCAGCTCTCAGGGGGGCGGGCAGTACTTC. Full variable domain (outside the CDR3, taken from reference TRBV5-1 and TRBJ2-7): KAGVTQTPRYLIKTRGQQVTLSCSPISGHRSVSWYQQTPGQGLQFLFEYFSETQRNKGNFPGRFSGRQFSNSRSEMNVSTLELGDSALYLCASSSQGGGQYFGPGTRLTVT.

In this sample, this clone turned up once. The chain couples TRBV5-4 to TRBJ2-5; D is unresolved. Trimming pared 1 base from V and 5 bases from J, leaving 3 bases between. Germline V lookup: CDR1 SGHNT, CDR2 YYREEE (reference sequence). The length of the CDR3 is 11 residues. CDR3 DNA sequence: TGTGCCAGCAGCTTGTGGGAGACCCAGTACTTC. Its protein is CASSLWETQYF.

The chain has TRBV27 and TRBJ2-1; 8 nucleotides align to TRBD2. Trimming took 5 bases from V and 8 from J; bases not matched to a gene: 11. Germline V gene lookup returns CDR1 MNHEY and CDR2 SMNVEV (reference sequence). This CDR3 is built from 15 residues. The CDR3: CASSRPGLGLDEQFF. Written as DNA, the CDR3 is TGTGCCAGCAGTAGACCGGGACTAGGTTTGGATGAGCAGTTCTTC.

V is TRBV9 and J is TRBJ1-2; TRBD1 is a possible D gene (6 bases). This CDR3 has 15 residues. V gave up 0 bases and J gave up 7 bases, with 16 bases separating them. CDR1 is SGDLS, CDR2 YYNGEE, per germline. CDR3 in DNA: TGTGCCAGCAGCGTAGGAGGGGGGACCCCTCGTGGCTACACCTTC. Translation gives CASSVGGGTPRGYTF.

The V gene is TRBV6-4, the J gene TRBJ2-1; 16 bases line up with TRBD2. The CDR3 extends over 18 amino acids. The V gene end was trimmed by 5 bases and the J gene end by 8 bases; junction bases not matched to a gene: 12. Germline V CDR1 and CDR2: MRHNA, SNTAGT. As DNA, the CDR3 is TGTGCCAGCAGTCGCGAGGGGACTAGCGGGAGGGCCATGTATGAGCAGTTCTTC. This encodes CASSREGTSGRAMYEQFF.

This sequence joins TRBV18 and TRBJ2-3; D might be TRBD1 (6 bases). CDR1 and CDR2 (germline): KGHSH, LQKENI. This CDR3 is built from 14 residues. Trimming left V 2 bases short and J 1 base short, with 7 bases between. CDR3 residues: CASSPRQGTDTQYF. The DNA of the CDR3 is TGTGCCAGCTCACCAAGACAGGGCACAGATACGCAGTATTTT.

The V and J genes are TRBV7-9 and TRBJ1-1; possibly TRBD1 for D (5 bases). The germline gives CDR1 SEHNR, CDR2 FQNEAQ (reference sequence). This CDR3 region has 13 residues. The V and J ends lost 1 base and 8 bases respectively, with 11 bases between them. CDR3 nucleotides: TGTGCCAGCAGCTTAGGGGGGAATTTCGAAGCTTTCTTT. Translated, it gives CASSLGGNFEAFF.

V usage is TRBV5-1 and J usage is TRBJ2-7; TRBD2 aligns across 7 bases. The CDR3 length is 12 residues. CDR1 is SGHRS and CDR2 is YFSETQ in the germline V gene. V shed 4 bases and J 4 bases; nucleotides not matched to a gene: 2. The CDR3 nucleotides are TGCGCCAGCAGCGACGGGGGGTACGAGCAGTACTTC. Its translation is CASSDGGYEQYF.

The J gene is TRBJ2-7, the V gene TRBV7-9; tentative D call: TRBD1 (5 bases). Trimming left V 2 bases short and J 0 bases short, with 17 bases between. The CDR3 is 17 residues long. Germline assignment: CDR1 SEHNR and CDR2 FQNEAQ (reference sequence). The CDR3 region is CASSLWLDSYNSYEQYF. In nucleotides, the CDR3 is TGTGCCAGCAGCTTATGGCTCGACAGTTACAACTCCTACGAGCAGTACTTC.

The chain recombines TRBV6-5 with TRBJ1-1; D is perhaps TRBD1 (5 bases). This CDR3 has 14 amino acids. V was cut by 5 bases and J by 0 bases, with 10 bases left in between. Per the germline V gene, CDR1 is MNHEY and CDR2 is SVGAGI. The CDR3 DNA reads as TGTGCCAGCAGTCCGACAGAGCTGAACACTGAAGCTTTCTTT. The encoded protein is CASSPTELNTEAFF.

V and J are TRBV5-1 and TRBJ2-1; D might be TRBD2 (5 bases). The V gene's germline CDR1 is SGHRS and CDR2 YFSETQ. The CDR3 is made up of 13 amino acids. V lost 0 bases and J lost 9, with 10 bases in between. The CDR3 protein is CASSLDGVGEQFF. Written as DNA, the CDR3 is TGCGCCAGCAGCTTGGACGGGGTCGGTGAGCAGTTCTTC.

A few counts support this clone. The V call is TRBV7-8, the J call TRBJ2-3; D is possibly TRBD2 (6 bases). The CDR3 is 14 amino acids. Germline V lookup: CDR1 SGHVS, CDR2 FQNEAQ. V lost 1 base and J lost 10, with 15 bases in between. This chain's CDR3 is CASSLEGGMRAQYF. CDR3 in DNA: TGTGCCAGCAGCTTAGAAGGCGGGATGAGGGCGCAGTATTTT. The variable domain in full, with the rest retrieved from reference TRBV7-8 and TRBJ2-3, is GAGVSQSPRYKVAKRGQDVALRCDPISGHVSLFWYQQALGQGPEFLTYFQNEAQLDKSGLPSDRFFAERPEGSVSTLKIQRTQQEDSAVYLCASSLEGGMRAQYFGPGTRLTVL.

This clone came up a few times. The chain recombines TRBV5-1 with TRBJ2-7, with 10 bases aligning to TRBD2. With 4 bases clipped from V and 0 bases from J, the junction kept 10 bases outside the gene matches. CDR3 size: 17 residues. Germline V gives CDR1 SGHRS, CDR2 YFSETQ. CDR3 region: CASSAGVAGGYSYEQYF. The CDR3 nucleotides are TGCGCCAGCAGCGCGGGGGTAGCGGGAGGTTACTCCTACGAGCAGTACTTC.

V and J are TRBV5-4 and TRBJ1-2; the match to TRBD1 covers 7 bases. The V and J ends lost 4 bases and 7 bases, in that order; junction bases with no gene match: 10. The CDR3 has 14 residues. In germline, CDR1 is SGHNT, CDR2 YYREEE (reference sequence). The CDR3 loop is CASSISTGVGGYTF. The CDR3 nucleotides read TGTGCCAGCAGCATTTCAACAGGGGTCGGTGGCTACACCTTC.

This clone appeared a few times. In DNA form, the CDR3 reads TGTGCCAGCAGTGACAGGGGTGGCTACACCTTC. Its protein product is CASSDRGGYTF. The chain uses TRBV25-1 and TRBJ1-2; D possibly corresponds to TRBD1 (6 bases). The CDR3 length is 11 residues. Germline assignment: CDR1 MGHDK and CDR2 SYGVNS. V lost 3 bases, J lost 7 bases, and 6 bases lay in between.

The genes are TRBV4-3 and TRBJ2-7; tentatively, D is TRBD1 or TRBD2 (5 bases each). Deletions cut 0 bases from V and 5 bases from J, with 11 bases between. The CDR3 has 14 amino acids. In germline, CDR1 is LGHNA, CDR2 YSLEER. For the CDR3, the DNA is TGCGCCAGCAGCCAAGAATGGGGACGACACGAGCAGTACTTC. Translating it yields CASSQEWGRHEQYF.

The chain recombines TRBV19 with TRBJ1-4; D ambiguous. The germline V and J ends were trimmed by 4 bases and 4 bases, with 13 bases remaining between them. CDR1 and CDR2 from the germline V gene are LNHDA and SQIVND (reference sequence). The CDR3 is made up of 15 amino acids. CDR3 nucleotides: TGTGCCAGTAGTACCCCGAAAGGGAATAATGAAAAACTGTTTTTT. This sequence encodes CASSTPKGNNEKLFF.